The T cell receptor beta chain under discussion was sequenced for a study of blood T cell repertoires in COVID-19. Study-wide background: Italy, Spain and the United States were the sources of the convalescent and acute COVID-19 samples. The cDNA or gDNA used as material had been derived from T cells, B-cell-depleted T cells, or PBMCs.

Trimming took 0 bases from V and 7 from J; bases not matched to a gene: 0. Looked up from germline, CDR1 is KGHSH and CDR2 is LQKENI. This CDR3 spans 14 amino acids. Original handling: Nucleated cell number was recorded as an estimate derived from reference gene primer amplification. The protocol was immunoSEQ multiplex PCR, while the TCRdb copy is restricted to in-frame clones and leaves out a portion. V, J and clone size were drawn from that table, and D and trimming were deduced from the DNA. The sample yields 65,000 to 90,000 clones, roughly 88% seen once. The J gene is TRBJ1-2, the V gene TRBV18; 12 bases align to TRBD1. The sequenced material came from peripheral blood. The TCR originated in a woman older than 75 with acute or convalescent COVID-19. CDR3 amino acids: CASSPPGQGAGYTF. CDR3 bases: TGTGCCAGCTCACCACCGGGACAGGGGGCTGGCTACACCTTC.